Detailed here is one T cell receptor (beta chain). These data originate in a study of cytomegalovirus exposure and HLA in healthy donors. Researchers ran the PCR with 60 Vbeta and 13 Jbeta primers. Original handling: Later reanalysis found 80 million or so unique TCR beta chains, around 9.9 million of them shared. Sequencing used immunoSEQ multiplex PCR; TCRdb keeps in-frame clones, though not all of them. The D gene and trimming were derived from the DNA, and the V and J assignments and clone size from that table. The sample has fewer than 250,000 clones, approximately 87% seen once. Per the germline V gene, CDR1 is MNHEY and CDR2 is SVGAGI. V was pared by 0 bases and J by 12 bases, with 5 bases of the junction left unmatched. This CDR3 contains 13 residues.

The chain carries TRBV6-5 and TRBJ2-7, with TRBD1 identical over 10 bases. Sequencing was performed on PBMCs. This TCR was sampled from a man aged 30 to 45 in good health and CMV-seronegative. The CDR3 protein is CASSYSRGQGPYF. The CDR3, as DNA: TGTGCCAGCAGTTACTCCCGGGGACAGGGGCCGTACTTC.